This passage covers 2 T cell receptor beta chains from one sample sequenced in a study of blood T cell repertoires in COVID-19. Some clones are missing from TCRdb's copy, which holds only in-frame ones; the method was immunoSEQ multiplex PCR. The sample shows roughly 120,000 clones, roughly 74% of them seen only once. Sequenced sample: peripheral blood. All receptors derive from a man older than 75 with COVID-19, enrolled during active disease.

The CDR3 DNA follows: TGCAGTGGCCAGGGGAACTATGGCTACACCTTC. Its translation: CSGQGNYGYTF. The V call is TRBV20-1, the J call TRBJ1-2; D possibly corresponds to TRBD1 (6 bases). Trimming removed 7 bases from V and 2 bases from J, with 8 bases in between. Germline V CDR1 and CDR2: DFQATT, SNEGSKA (reference sequence). CDR3 size: 11 residues.

The J gene is TRBJ1-5, the V gene TRBV24-1, with D unresolved. The ends were cut back, 5 bases at V and 9 bases at J, with 10 bases in the middle. The germline V gene has CDR1 KGHDR and CDR2 SFDVKD. The CDR3 totals 12 residues. CDR3: CATSGGDGPQHF. CDR3 sequence (DNA): TGTGCCACCAGTGGTGGAGATGGGCCCCAGCATTTT.